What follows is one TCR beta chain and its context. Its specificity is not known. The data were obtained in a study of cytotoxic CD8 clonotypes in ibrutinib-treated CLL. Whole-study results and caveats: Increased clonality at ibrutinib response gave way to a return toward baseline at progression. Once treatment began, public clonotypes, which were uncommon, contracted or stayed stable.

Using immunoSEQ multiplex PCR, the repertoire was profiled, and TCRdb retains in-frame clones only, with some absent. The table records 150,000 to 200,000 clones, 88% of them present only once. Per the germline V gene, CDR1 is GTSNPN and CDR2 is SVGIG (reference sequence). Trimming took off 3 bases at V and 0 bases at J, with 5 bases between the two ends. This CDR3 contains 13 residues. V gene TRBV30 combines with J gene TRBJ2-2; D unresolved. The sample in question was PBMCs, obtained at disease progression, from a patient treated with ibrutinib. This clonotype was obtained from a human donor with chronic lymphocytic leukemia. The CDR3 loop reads CAWRPPNTGELFF. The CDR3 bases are TGTGCCTGGAGACCCCCGAACACCGGGGAGCTGTTTTTT.